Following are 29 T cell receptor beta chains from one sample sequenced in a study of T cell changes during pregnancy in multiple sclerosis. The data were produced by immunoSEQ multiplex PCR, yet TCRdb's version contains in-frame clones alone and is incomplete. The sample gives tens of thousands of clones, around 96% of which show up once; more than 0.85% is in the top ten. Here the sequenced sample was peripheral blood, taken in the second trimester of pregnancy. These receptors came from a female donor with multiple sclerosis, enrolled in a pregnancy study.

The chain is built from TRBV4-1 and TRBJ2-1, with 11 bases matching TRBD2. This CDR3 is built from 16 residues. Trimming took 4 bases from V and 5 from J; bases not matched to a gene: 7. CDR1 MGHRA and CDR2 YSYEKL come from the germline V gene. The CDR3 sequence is CASSPTTTSGNNEQFF. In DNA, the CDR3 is TGCGCCAGCAGCCCAACCACGACTAGCGGGAACAATGAGCAGTTCTTC.

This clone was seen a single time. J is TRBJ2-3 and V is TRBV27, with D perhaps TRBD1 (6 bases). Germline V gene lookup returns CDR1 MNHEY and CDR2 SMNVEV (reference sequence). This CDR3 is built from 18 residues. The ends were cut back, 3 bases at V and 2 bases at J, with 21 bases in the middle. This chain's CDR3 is CASSFLRTGFEFTDTQYF. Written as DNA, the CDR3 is TGTGCCAGCAGTTTCCTAAGAACAGGGTTCGAATTCACAGATACGCAGTATTTT.

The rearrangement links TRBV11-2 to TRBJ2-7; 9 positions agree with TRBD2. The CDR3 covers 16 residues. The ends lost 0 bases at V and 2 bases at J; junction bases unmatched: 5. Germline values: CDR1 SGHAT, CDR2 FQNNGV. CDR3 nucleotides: TGTGCCAGCAGCTTAGAGGCTAGCGGGACTACCTACGAGCAGTACTTC. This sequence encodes CASSLEASGTTYEQYF.

In nucleotides, the CDR3 is TGCAGCGTCTTGGGCGGGGCAGGGATGAACACTGAAGCTTTCTTT. Amino acid sequence: CSVLGGAGMNTEAFF. This sequence joins TRBV29-1 and TRBJ1-1; TRBD1 is a possible D gene (5 bases). Germline loops: CDR1 SQVTM, CDR2 ANQGSEA. This CDR3 contains 15 residues. With 6 bases removed from V and 0 bases from J, the gap between germline ends came to 17 bases.

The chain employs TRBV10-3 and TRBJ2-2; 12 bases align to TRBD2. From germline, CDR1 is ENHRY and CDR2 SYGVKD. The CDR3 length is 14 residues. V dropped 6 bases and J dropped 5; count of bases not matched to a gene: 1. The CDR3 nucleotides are TGTGCCATCAGAGGGACTAGCGGGACCGGGGAGCTGTTTTTT. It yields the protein CAIRGTSGTGELFF.

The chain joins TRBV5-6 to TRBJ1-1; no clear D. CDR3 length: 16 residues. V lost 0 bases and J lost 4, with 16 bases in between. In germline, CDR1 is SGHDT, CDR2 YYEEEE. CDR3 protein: CASSLAPTTAGTEAFF. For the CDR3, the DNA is TGTGCCAGCAGCTTGGCCCCGACTACAGCGGGCACTGAAGCTTTCTTT.

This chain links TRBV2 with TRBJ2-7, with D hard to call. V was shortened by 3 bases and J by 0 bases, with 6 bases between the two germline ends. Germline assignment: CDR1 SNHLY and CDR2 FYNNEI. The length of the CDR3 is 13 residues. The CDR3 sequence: CASSDRYSYEQYF. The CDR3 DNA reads TGTGCCAGCAGTGACAGATACTCCTACGAGCAGTACTTC.

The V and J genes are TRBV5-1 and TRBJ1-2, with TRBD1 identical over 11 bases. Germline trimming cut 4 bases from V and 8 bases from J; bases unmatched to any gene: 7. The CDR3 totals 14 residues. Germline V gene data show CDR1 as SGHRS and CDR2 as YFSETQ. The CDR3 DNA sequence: TGCGCCAGCAGCGACCGGACAGGGGGCAAAGGCTACACCTTC. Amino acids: CASSDRTGGKGYTF.

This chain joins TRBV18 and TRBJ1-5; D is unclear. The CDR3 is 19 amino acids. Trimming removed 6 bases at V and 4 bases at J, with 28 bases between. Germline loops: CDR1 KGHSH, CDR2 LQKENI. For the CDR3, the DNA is TGTGCCAGCTCTCAAACTCCAGGACTAACAACTACTTCTAATCAGCCCCAGCATTTT. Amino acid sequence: CASSQTPGLTTTSNQPQHF. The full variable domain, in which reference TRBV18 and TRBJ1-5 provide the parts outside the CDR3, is NAGVMQNPRHLVRRRGQEARLRCSPMKGHSHVYWYRQLPEEGLKFMVYLQKENIIDESGMPKERFSAEFPKEGPSILRIQQVVRGDSAAYFCASSQTPGLTTTSNQPQHFGDGTRLSIL.

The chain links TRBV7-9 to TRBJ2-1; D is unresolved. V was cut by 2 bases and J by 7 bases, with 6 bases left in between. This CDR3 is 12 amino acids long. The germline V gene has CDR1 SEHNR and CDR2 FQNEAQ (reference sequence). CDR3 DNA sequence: TGTGCCAGCAGCTTAATTATAAATGAGCAGTTCTTC. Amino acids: CASSLIINEQFF.

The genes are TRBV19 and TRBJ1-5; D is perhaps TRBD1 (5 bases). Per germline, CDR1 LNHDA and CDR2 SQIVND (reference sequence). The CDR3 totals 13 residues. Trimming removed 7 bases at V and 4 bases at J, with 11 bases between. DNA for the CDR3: TGTGCCAGTATGAAGGGGTGGAATCAGCCCCAGCATTTT. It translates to CASMKGWNQPQHF.

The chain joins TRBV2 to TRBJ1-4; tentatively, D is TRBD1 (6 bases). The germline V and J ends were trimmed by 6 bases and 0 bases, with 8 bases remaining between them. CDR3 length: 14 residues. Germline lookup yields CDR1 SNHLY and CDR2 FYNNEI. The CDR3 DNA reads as TGTGCCAGCAGGCCAGGGGCAACTAATGAAAAACTGTTTTTT. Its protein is CASRPGATNEKLFF.

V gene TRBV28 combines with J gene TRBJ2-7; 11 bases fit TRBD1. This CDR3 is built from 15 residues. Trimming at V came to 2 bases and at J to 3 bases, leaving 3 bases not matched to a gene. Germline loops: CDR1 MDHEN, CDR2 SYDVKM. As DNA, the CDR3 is TGTGCCAGCAGTTTAGGGACAGGGGGTTTCTACGAGCAGTACTTC. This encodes CASSLGTGGFYEQYF.

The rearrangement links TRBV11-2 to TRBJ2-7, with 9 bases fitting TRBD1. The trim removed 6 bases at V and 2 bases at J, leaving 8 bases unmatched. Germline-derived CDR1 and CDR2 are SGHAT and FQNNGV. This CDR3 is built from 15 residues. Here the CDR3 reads CASRPLQGAAYEQYF. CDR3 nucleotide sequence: TGTGCCAGCAGGCCCTTACAGGGGGCGGCCTACGAGCAGTACTTC.

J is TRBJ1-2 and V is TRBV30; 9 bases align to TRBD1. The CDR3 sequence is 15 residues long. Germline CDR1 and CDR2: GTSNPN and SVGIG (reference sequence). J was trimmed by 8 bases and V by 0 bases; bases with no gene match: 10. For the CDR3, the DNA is TGTGCCTGGAGTGTACATACAGGGGGCTCCCCCGGCTACACCTTC. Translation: CAWSVHTGGSPGYTF.

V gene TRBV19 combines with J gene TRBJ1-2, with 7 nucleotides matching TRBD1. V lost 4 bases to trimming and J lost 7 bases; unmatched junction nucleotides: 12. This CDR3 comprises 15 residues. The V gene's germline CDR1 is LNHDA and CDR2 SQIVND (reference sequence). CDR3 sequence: CASSNRRTGIGGYTF. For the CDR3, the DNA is TGTGCCAGTAGTAACCGTCGGACAGGAATAGGTGGCTACACCTTC.

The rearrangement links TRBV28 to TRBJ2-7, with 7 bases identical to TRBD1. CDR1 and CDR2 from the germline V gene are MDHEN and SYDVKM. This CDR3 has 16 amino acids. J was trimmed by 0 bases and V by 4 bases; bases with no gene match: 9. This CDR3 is CASSSSGTVPSYEQYF. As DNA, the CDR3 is TGTGCCAGCAGTTCCTCCGGGACAGTCCCCTCCTACGAGCAGTACTTC.

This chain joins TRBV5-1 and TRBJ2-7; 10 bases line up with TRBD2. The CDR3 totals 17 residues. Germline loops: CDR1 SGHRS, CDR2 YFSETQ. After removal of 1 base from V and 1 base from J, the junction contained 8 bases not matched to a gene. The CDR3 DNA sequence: TGCGCCAGCAGCTTGAGCTCTAGCGGGAGAGCATCCTACGAGCAGTACTTC. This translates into CASSLSSSGRASYEQYF.

The CDR3 loop reads CASSFRWTSGNEQFF. The CDR3, as DNA: TGTGCCAGCAGCTTCAGATGGACTAGCGGGAATGAGCAGTTCTTC. The V and J genes are TRBV7-3 and TRBJ2-1; 11 nucleotides match TRBD2. Germline trimming cut 3 bases from V and 7 bases from J; bases unmatched to any gene: 5. The V gene's germline CDR1 is SGHTA and CDR2 FQGTGA. CDR3 length equals 15 residues.

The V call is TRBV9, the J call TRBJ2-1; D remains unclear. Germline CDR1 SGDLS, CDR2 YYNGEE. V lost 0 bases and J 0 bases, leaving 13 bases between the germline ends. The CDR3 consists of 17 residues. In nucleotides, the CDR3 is TGTGCCAGCAGCGTAGCTCGGGTCGGGTCCTCCTACAATGAGCAGTTCTTC. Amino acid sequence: CASSVARVGSSYNEQFF.

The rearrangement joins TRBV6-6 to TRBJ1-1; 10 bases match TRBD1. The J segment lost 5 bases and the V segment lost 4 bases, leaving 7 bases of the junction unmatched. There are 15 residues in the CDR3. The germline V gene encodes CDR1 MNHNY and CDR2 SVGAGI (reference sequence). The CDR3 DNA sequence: TGTGCCAGCAGTTCCCGACAGGGGGCGCAAACTGAAGCTTTCTTT. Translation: CASSSRQGAQTEAFF.

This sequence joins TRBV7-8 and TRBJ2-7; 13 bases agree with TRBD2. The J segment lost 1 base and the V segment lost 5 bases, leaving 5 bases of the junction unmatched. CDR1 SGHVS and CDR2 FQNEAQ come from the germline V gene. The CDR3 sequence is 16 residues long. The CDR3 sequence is CASSPQGLAGSYEQYF. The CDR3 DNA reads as TGTGCCAGCAGCCCCCAGGGACTAGCGGGATCCTACGAGCAGTACTTC.

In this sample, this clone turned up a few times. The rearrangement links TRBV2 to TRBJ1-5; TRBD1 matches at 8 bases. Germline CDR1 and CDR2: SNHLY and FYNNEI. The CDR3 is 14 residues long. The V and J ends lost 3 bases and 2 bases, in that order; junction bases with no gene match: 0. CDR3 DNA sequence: TGTGCCAGCAGTGAGGACAGGGGCAATCAGCCCCAGCATTTT. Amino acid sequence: CASSEDRGNQPQHF.

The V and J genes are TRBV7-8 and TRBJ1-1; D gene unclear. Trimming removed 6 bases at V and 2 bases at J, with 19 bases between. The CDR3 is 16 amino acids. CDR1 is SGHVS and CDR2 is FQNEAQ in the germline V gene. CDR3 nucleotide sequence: TGTGCCAGCAGGCAAACTCCTCCGGGAAGCAACACTGAAGCTTTCTTT. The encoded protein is CASRQTPPGSNTEAFF. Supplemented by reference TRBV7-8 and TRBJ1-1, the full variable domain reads GAGVSQSPRYKVAKRGQDVALRCDPISGHVSLFWYQQALGQGPEFLTYFQNEAQLDKSGLPSDRFFAERPEGSVSTLKIQRTQQEDSAVYLCASRQTPPGSNTEAFFGQGTRLTVV.

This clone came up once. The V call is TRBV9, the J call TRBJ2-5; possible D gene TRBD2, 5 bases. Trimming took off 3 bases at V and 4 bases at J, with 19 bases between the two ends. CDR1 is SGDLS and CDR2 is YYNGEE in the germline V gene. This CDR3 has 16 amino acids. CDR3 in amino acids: CASSASGRGGRETQYF. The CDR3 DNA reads TGTGCCAGCAGCGCGTCGGGGAGAGGAGGAAGAGAGACCCAGTACTTC.

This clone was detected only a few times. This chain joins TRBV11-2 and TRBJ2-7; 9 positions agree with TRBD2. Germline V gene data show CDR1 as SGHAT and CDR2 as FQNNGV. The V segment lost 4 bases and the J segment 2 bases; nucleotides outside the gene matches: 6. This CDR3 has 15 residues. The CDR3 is CASSYTTSGPYEQYF. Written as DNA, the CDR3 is TGTGCCAGCAGCTATACGACTAGCGGACCCTACGAGCAGTACTTC.

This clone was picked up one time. In DNA, the CDR3 is TGTGCCAGTCAGGGGGCGAGCACAGATACGCAGTATTTT. The encoded protein is CASQGASTDTQYF. This chain links TRBV19 with TRBJ2-3, with 8 bases lining up with TRBD1. This CDR3 comprises 13 residues. The trim removed 8 bases at V and 0 bases at J, leaving 1 base unmatched. Per germline, CDR1 LNHDA and CDR2 SQIVND (reference sequence).

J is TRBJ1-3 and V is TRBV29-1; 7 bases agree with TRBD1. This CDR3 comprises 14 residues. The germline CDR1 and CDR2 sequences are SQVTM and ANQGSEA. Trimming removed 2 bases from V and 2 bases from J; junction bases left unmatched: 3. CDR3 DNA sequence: TGCAGCGTTGAAAAGGGGGCCGCTGGAAACACCATATATTTT. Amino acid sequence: CSVEKGAAGNTIYF.

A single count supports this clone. CDR3 DNA sequence: TGTGCCAGCGAGGGACAGGCGGGCGCCGGGGAGCTGTTTTTT. Residues: CASEGQAGAGELFF. V gene TRBV6-5 combines with J gene TRBJ2-2, with 8 bases fitting TRBD1. Germline lookup yields CDR1 MNHEY and CDR2 SVGAGI. The CDR3 extends over 14 amino acids. Germline trimming cut 8 bases from V and 6 bases from J; bases unmatched to any gene: 8.